This T cell receptor beta chain was identified in a study of blood T cells in healthy people across ages. Primers used in a second PCR of about 6 to 11 cycles were a sample-barcoded 5' primer and a J-beta primer mix. All cDNA molecules were each tagged by a template-switch adaptor with 12 random nucleotides. TCRdb independently ran MiXCR on the 5' RACE reads; one entry per CDR3 protein. Here the sample spans 800,000 to 900,000 distinct CDR3 sequences, 62% being singletons. In the case of this clonotype: Its matching antigen is unknown.

This CDR3 spans 14 amino acids. Per the germline V gene, CDR1 is LNHNV and CDR2 is YYDKDF (reference sequence). Trimming cost V 5 bases and J 2 bases, with 12 bases left between them. All donors came from Russia, were Caucasian and healthy, and spanned ages roughly 6 to 100. Points from the study as a whole: Possibly, changes in expanded clonotypes were confounded because donor CMV status was unknown. Diversity figures derived from one million T cells were judged to underestimate the true value.

The J gene is TRBJ2-5, the V gene TRBV15; D is unclear. The sample was blood. The clonotype was recovered from a man younger than 40 in good health. The CDR3 DNA follows: TGTGCCACCAGCGACGTTTGGCGGCAAGAGACCCAGTACTTC. Encoded protein: CATSDVWRQETQYF.